This T cell receptor (beta chain) was documented in a study of technical replicates of blood from a handful of donors. TCRdb's copy holds only in-frame clones and misses some; the assay was immunoSEQ multiplex PCR. Of 75,000 to 95,000 clones detected, roughly 94% appear once; the ten largest clones hold 0.39%. The V and J ends lost 2 bases and 7 bases respectively, with 12 bases between them. CDR3 length: 14 amino acids. Looked up from germline, CDR1 is MNHEY and CDR2 is SVGAGI. The material sequenced was T cells isolated from PBMCs. The TCR comes from a human donor in good health. The chain combines TRBV6-5 with TRBJ2-1, with D maybe TRBD2 (7 bases). The CDR3 spells CASSYDGGANEQFF. The DNA of the CDR3 is TGTGCCAGCAGTTACGATGGGGGGGCGAATGAGCAGTTCTTC.